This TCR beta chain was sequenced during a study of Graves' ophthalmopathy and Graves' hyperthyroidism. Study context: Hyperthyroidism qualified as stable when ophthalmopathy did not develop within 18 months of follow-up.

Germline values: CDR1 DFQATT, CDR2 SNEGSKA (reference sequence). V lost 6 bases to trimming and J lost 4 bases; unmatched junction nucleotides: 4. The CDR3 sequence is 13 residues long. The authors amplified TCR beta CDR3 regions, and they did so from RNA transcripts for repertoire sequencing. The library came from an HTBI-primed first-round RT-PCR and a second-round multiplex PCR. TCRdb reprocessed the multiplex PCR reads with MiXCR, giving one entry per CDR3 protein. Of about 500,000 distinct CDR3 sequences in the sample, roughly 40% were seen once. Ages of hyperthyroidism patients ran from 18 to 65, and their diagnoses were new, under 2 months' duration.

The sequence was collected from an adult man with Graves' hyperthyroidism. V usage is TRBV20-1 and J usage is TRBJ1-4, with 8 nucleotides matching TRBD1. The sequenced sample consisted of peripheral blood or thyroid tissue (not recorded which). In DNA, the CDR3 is TGCAGTGCACCGACAGGGGATAATGAAAAACTGTTTTTT. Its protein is CSAPTGDNEKLFF.